This paragraph reports one T cell receptor beta chain. Its cognate antigen is unknown. The source of the sample is a study of CD8+ T cells in alopecia areata. The study's findings and limits: Many expanded lesional clones remained in scalp and blood on tofacitinib.

In each case, RNA was isolated and then reverse transcribed into cDNA as the sequencing template. Profiling relied on immunoSEQ multiplex PCR, and the TCRdb table lists in-frame clones only, not all of them. The sample shows more than 150,000 clones, roughly three fifths of them seen only once. As to treatment: oral pan-JAK inhibitor, 5-10 mg twice daily. Collection of lesional scalp punch biopsies and peripheral blood was performed in alopecia areata patients. V was clipped by 3 bases and J by 4 bases; unmatched bases: 2. The CDR3 extends over 13 amino acids. CDR1 LNHNV and CDR2 YYDKDF come from the germline V gene (reference sequence).

The chain recombines TRBV15 with TRBJ1-1; 7 nucleotides agree with TRBD1. This clonotype was obtained from a human donor with alopecia areata. Source: CD8+ T cells sorted from blood, taken at week 24, from a patient treated with tofacitinib. CDR3 sequence reads: CATSSYRGTEAFF. DNA for the CDR3: TGTGCCACCAGCAGTTACAGGGGCACTGAAGCTTTCTTT.